One and the same sample provided the 25 T cell receptor beta chains below, sequenced in a study of CD8+ T cells in alopecia areata. As the sequencing template, cDNA was produced by extracting RNA and reverse transcribing it. Only in-frame clones appear in the TCRdb table, and some are missing; sequencing was by immunoSEQ multiplex PCR. Of around 150,000 clones listed, about three fifths are singletons. Treatment given: oral pan-JAK inhibitor, 5-10 mg twice daily. Sequenced material: CD4+ T cells sorted from blood, taken at week 4, from a patient treated with tofacitinib. The receptors were sampled from a human donor with alopecia areata.

This rearrangement joins TRBV14 to TRBJ1-2, with a possible D match to TRBD1 (5 bases). Trimming took 1 base from V and 4 from J, leaving 10 bases between them. CDR3 length equals 14 residues. Germline V gene lookup returns CDR1 SGHDN and CDR2 FVKESK. CDR3 nucleotide sequence: TGTGCCAGCAGCCAAGGTCCAGGGCCCTATGGCTACACCTTC. This codes for CASSQGPGPYGYTF.

CDR3 bases: TGTGCCTGGAACTCCGGGACATTCTACGAGCAGTACTTC. It is translated as CAWNSGTFYEQYF. This rearrangement joins TRBV30 to TRBJ2-7, with a weak D call TRBD1 (6 bases). The CDR3 covers 13 residues. Germline CDR1 is GTSNPN and CDR2 is SVGIG (reference sequence). V lost 4 bases to trimming and J lost 3 bases, with 13 bases between them.

The CDR3 DNA reads TGTGCCAGCATTTGGTCGGGACACCGGCAGTACTTC. The encoded protein is CASIWSGHRQYF. This sequence joins TRBV2 and TRBJ2-7; possibly TRBD1 for D (6 bases). CDR3 size: 12 residues. Germline V gives CDR1 SNHLY, CDR2 FYNNEI. Trimming removed 7 bases from V and 9 bases from J, with 16 bases in between. Looking up the rest from reference TRBV2 and TRBJ2-7 gives the full variable domain: EPEVTQTPSHQVTQMGQEVILRCVPISNHLYFYWYRQILGQKVEFLVSFYNNEISEKSEIFDDQFSVERPDGSNFTLKIRSTKLEDSAMYFCASIWSGHRQYFGPGTRLTVT.

This clone was seen only a few times. Here the CDR3 DNA reads TGTGCCAGCAGCCCAGGCCCCGGGGAGCTGTTTTTT. Protein product: CASSPGPGELFF. The V gene is TRBV6-1, the J gene TRBJ2-2, with D unresolved. The CDR3 totals 12 residues. CDR1 is MNHNS and CDR2 is SASEGT in the germline V gene. Trimming removed 6 bases at V and 6 bases at J, with 8 bases between.

This clone is a singleton in its sample. DNA of the CDR3: TGCGCCAGCAGCTACAGCGACTTAACAGGGGTCGGCGGCTACACCTTC. Translation gives CASSYSDLTGVGGYTF. The chain uses TRBV5-1 and TRBJ1-2; 7 positions match TRBD1. CDR3 length: 16 amino acids. Germline values: CDR1 SGHRS, CDR2 YFSETQ. Trimming at V came to 3 bases and at J to 8 bases, leaving 16 bases not matched to a gene.

The chain is built from TRBV6-5 and TRBJ1-5; weak D call: TRBD1 (5 bases). Germline CDR1 is MNHEY and CDR2 is SVGAGI. V was shortened by 7 bases and J by 2 bases, with 9 bases between the two germline ends. This CDR3 region has 13 residues. In DNA, the CDR3 is TGTGCCAGCAAGGGGCAGGGCAATCAGCCCCAGCATTTT. Protein: CASKGQGNQPQHF.

The chain uses TRBV30 and TRBJ1-5; D is undetermined. The CDR3 length is 13 residues. CDR1 and CDR2 from the germline V gene are GTSNPN and SVGIG (reference sequence). V lost 1 base to trimming and J lost 4 bases, with 8 bases between them. This CDR3 is CAWSEAGNQPQHF. The CDR3 coding sequence is TGTGCCTGGAGTGAGGCGGGGAATCAGCCCCAGCATTTT.

The chain recombines TRBV29-1 with TRBJ2-1, with D possibly being TRBD1 or TRBD2 (5 bases each). Trimming cost V 8 bases and J 3 bases, with 17 bases left between them. Germline values: CDR1 SQVTM, CDR2 ANQGSEA. The CDR3 loop spans 14 amino acids. CDR3 bases: TGCAGCCTACGCACCGGGACGGGCTACAATGAGCAGTTCTTC. Translation gives CSLRTGTGYNEQFF.

This clone was counted a single time. The rearrangement uses TRBV30 and TRBJ2-7; D gene unclear. The CDR3 totals 13 residues. From germline, CDR1 is GTSNPN and CDR2 SVGIG (reference sequence). With 0 bases removed from V and 2 bases from J, the gap between germline ends came to 8 bases. DNA for the CDR3: TGTGCCTGGAGTGTGGACCAGACCTACGAGCAGTACTTC. The encoded protein is CAWSVDQTYEQYF.

J is TRBJ1-2 and V is TRBV10-2, with D perhaps matching TRBD1 (5 bases). The CDR3 is 13 residues long. Between the trimmed V and J ends, which lost 5 bases and 8 bases, there was a span of 15 bases. In germline, CDR1 is WSHSY, CDR2 SAAADI. CDR3: CASSMNRREGYTF. DNA of the CDR3: TGCGCCAGCAGTATGAACAGGAGGGAGGGCTACACCTTC.

This clone was counted a few times. The chain links TRBV27 to TRBJ1-6; D is ambiguous. Trimming left V 3 bases short and J 14 bases short, with 11 bases between. This CDR3 comprises 12 residues. CDR1 is MNHEY, CDR2 SMNVEV, per germline (reference sequence). The CDR3 here is CASSFNRRALHF. The CDR3 DNA sequence: TGTGCCAGCAGTTTTAACCGACGGGCCCTCCACTTT.

The rearrangement uses TRBV4-1 and TRBJ2-1; perhaps TRBD2 as D (5 bases). Deletions cut 4 bases from V and 0 bases from J, with 13 bases between. Germline V gives CDR1 MGHRA, CDR2 YSYEKL. The CDR3 extends over 16 amino acids. Here the CDR3 DNA reads TGCGCCAGCAGCCTAATGTCGGGGAGCTCCTACAATGAGCAGTTCTTC. It encodes CASSLMSGSSYNEQFF.

CDR3 sequence reads: CASSPGLIRETLHF. In nucleotides, the CDR3 is TGTGCCAGCAGCCCGGGTCTAATCAGGGAGACCCTCCACTTT. V is TRBV6-6 and J is TRBJ1-6, with D possibly being TRBD1 (5 bases). The CDR3 runs to 14 residues. Germline V CDR1 and CDR2: MNHNY, SVGAGI (reference sequence). Trimming removed 6 bases at V and 14 bases at J, with 20 bases between.

This clone was seen a handful of times. The chain joins TRBV25-1 to TRBJ1-1, with D hard to call. Trimming took 1 base from V and 7 from J, leaving 4 bases between them. The CDR3 is 11 amino acids. CDR1 is MGHDK, CDR2 SYGVNS, per germline. In DNA, the CDR3 is TGTGCCAGCAGTGAATCCCTTGAAGCTTTCTTT. The encoded protein is CASSESLEAFF.

This clone was found many times. The chain recombines TRBV7-3 with TRBJ2-1, with a possible D match to TRBD1 (5 bases). The CDR3 is made up of 16 amino acids. Germline V gene data show CDR1 as SGHTA and CDR2 as FQGTGA. V dropped 0 bases and J dropped 0 bases, with 9 bases sitting between them. CDR3 nucleotides: TGTGCCAGCAGCTTAACCCAGGGTAGCTCCTACAATGAGCAGTTCTTC. Protein: CASSLTQGSSYNEQFF.

DNA for the CDR3: TGCAGCGTTAACCCGACAGGGATCGGAAACACCATATATTTT. Translated, it gives CSVNPTGIGNTIYF. V is TRBV29-1 and J is TRBJ1-3; 7 bases are a match to TRBD1. Germline loops: CDR1 SQVTM, CDR2 ANQGSEA. The trim removed 5 bases at V and 4 bases at J, leaving 8 bases unmatched. The CDR3 runs 14 residues. Full variable domain (outside the CDR3, taken from reference TRBV29-1 and TRBJ1-3): SAVISQKPSRDICQRGTSLTIQCQVDSQVTMMFWYRQQPGQSLTLIATANQGSEATYESGFVIDKFPISRPNLTFSTLTVSNMSPEDSSIYLCSVNPTGIGNTIYFGEGSWLTVV.

This clone was seen a few times. The V and J genes are TRBV7-9 and TRBJ2-1; 7 bases are a match to TRBD2. The germline V gene encodes CDR1 SEHNR and CDR2 FQNEAQ (reference sequence). CDR3 length equals 14 residues. J gave up 8 bases and V 1 base, and 5 bases lay outside the gene matches. In DNA, the CDR3 is TGTGCCAGCAGCTTAGTGCGGGGGTGGGATGAGCAGTTCTTC. Protein sequence: CASSLVRGWDEQFF.

The rearrangement uses TRBV5-6 and TRBJ1-5; D not certain. This CDR3 region has 15 residues. CDR1 and CDR2 (germline): SGHDT, YYEEEE. V dropped 4 bases and J dropped 7 bases, with 18 bases sitting between them. The CDR3 loop is CASSLGPREGQPQHF. The CDR3 nucleotides read TGTGCCAGCAGCCTCGGGCCGCGGGAAGGGCAGCCCCAGCATTTT.

V usage is TRBV6-5 and J usage is TRBJ1-1; no clear D. The ends were cut back, 2 bases at V and 3 bases at J, with 4 bases in the middle. The CDR3 is 12 amino acids. Germline V CDR1 and CDR2: MNHEY, SVGAGI. This CDR3 is CASSYRDTEAFF. CDR3 DNA: TGTGCCAGCAGTTACAGGGACACTGAAGCTTTCTTT.

This sequence joins TRBV10-3 and TRBJ2-7; D gene uncertain. CDR1 is ENHRY, CDR2 SYGVKD, per germline. V was trimmed by 8 bases and J by 0 bases, leaving 11 bases between them. The CDR3 sequence is 13 residues long. CDR3 nucleotide sequence: TGTGCCATCCGGGCCAGCAGCTCCTACGAGCAGTACTTC. Its protein product is CAIRASSSYEQYF.

The chain combines TRBV29-1 with TRBJ1-1; 8 bases fit TRBD1. After removal of 4 bases from V and 4 bases from J, the junction contained 8 bases not matched to a gene. This CDR3 spans 14 amino acids. The V gene's germline CDR1 is SQVTM and CDR2 ANQGSEA. CDR3 DNA sequence: TGCAGCGTTGCGGGACAGGACCTGAGCACTGAAGCTTTCTTT. Translated: CSVAGQDLSTEAFF.

The chain is built from TRBV29-1 and TRBJ1-2; a possible D gene is TRBD1 (6 bases). This CDR3 has 16 amino acids. V dropped 7 bases and J dropped 0 bases, with 21 bases sitting between them. The germline gives CDR1 SQVTM, CDR2 ANQGSEA. The CDR3 protein is CSARGGAAGSNYGYTF. The CDR3 nucleotides read TGCAGCGCCAGGGGTGGGGCAGCCGGATCTAACTATGGCTACACCTTC. Combining the CDR3 with reference TRBV29-1 and TRBJ1-2 gives the whole variable domain SAVISQKPSRDICQRGTSLTIQCQVDSQVTMMFWYRQQPGQSLTLIATANQGSEATYESGFVIDKFPISRPNLTFSTLTVSNMSPEDSSIYLCSARGGAAGSNYGYTFGSGTRLTVV.

The chain links TRBV13 to TRBJ2-1; 11 bases are shared with TRBD1. This CDR3 is built from 17 residues. Germline V gene lookup returns CDR1 PRHDT and CDR2 FYEKMQ (reference sequence). V trimming: 5 bases; J trimming: 1 base; junction bases outside the gene matches: 7. CDR3 amino acids: CASSPGQGAGSYNEQFF. The CDR3 bases are TGTGCCAGCAGCCCTGGACAGGGGGCAGGGTCCTACAATGAGCAGTTCTTC.

This chain joins TRBV25-1 and TRBJ2-1; D might be TRBD2 (7 bases). Germline V lookup: CDR1 MGHDK, CDR2 SYGVNS. There are 13 residues in the CDR3. V lost 4 bases and J lost 9, with 13 bases in between. The CDR3 DNA follows: TGTGCCAGCAGTGGGGTAGGGGGGGCTGAGCAGTTCTTC. Its translation: CASSGVGGAEQFF.

In this sample, this clone turned up a few times. This chain links TRBV27 with TRBJ1-3, with D unclear. CDR3 length equals 13 residues. Germline CDR1 is MNHEY and CDR2 is SMNVEV (reference sequence). V was cut by 6 bases and J by 0 bases, with 6 bases left in between. CDR3 in amino acids: CASRAHSGNTIYF. For the CDR3, the DNA is TGTGCCAGCAGGGCCCACTCTGGAAACACCATATATTTT.